These T cell receptor beta chains were read from a single sample in a study of blood T cell repertoires in COVID-19. Assay used: immunoSEQ multiplex PCR; TCRdb lists only in-frame clones, some missing. The sample has approximately 170,000 clones; approximately 86% are singletons. Sequenced: peripheral blood. The origin of the receptors is a woman of 80 years or more with active or convalescent COVID-19. The CDR3 runs from the conserved cysteine through the conserved F or W. A D gene is named only where the DNA matches it firmly. The listing skips clone size in some rows; elsewhere it reads once, few, many or a size class.

CDR3 protein: CASRLFDAGQGGYGPYNEQFF; CDR3 DNA: TGCGCCAGCAGACTTTTCGATGCGGGACAGGGTGGGTACGGTCCCTACAATGAGCAGTTCTTC; J gene: TRBJ2-1; D gene: TRBD1; V gene: TRBV4-1; clone size: -
CDR3 protein: CASSQEGQNYGYTF; CDR3 DNA: TGCGCCAGCAGCCAAGAGGGACAGAACTATGGCTACACCTTC; J gene: TRBJ1-2; D gene: TRBD1; V gene: TRBV4-1; clone size: -
CDR3 protein: CASSRVATGVRTDTQYF; CDR3 DNA: TGTGCCAGCAGCCGCGTTGCCACAGGGGTCCGCACAGATACGCAGTATTTT; J gene: TRBJ2-3; D gene: TRBD1; V gene: TRBV7-9; clone size: -
CDR3 protein: CASSRTGRSYNEQFF; CDR3 DNA: TGCGCCAGCAGTAGGACAGGGCGGTCCTACAATGAGCAGTTCTTC; J gene: TRBJ2-1; D gene: TRBD1; V gene: TRBV10-1; clone size: -
CDR3 protein: CASSWGTGGDQETQYF; CDR3 DNA: TGCGCCAGCAGCTGGGGGACAGGGGGCGACCAAGAGACCCAGTACTTC; J gene: TRBJ2-5; D gene: TRBD1; V gene: TRBV5-1; clone size: -
CDR3 protein: CASSLNGDFLGGNEQFF; CDR3 DNA: TGTGCCAGCAGCTTGAATGGGGACTTCCTGGGAGGGAATGAGCAGTTCTTC; J gene: TRBJ2-1; D gene: TRBD2; V gene: TRBV7-2; clone size: -
CDR3 protein: CASSDYRVREQFF; CDR3 DNA: TGTGCCAGCAGTGACTACCGAGTCCGGGAGCAGTTCTTC; J gene: TRBJ2-1; D gene: -; V gene: TRBV2; clone size: -
CDR3 protein: CASSAGLSGNTIYF; CDR3 DNA: TGTGCCAGCAGCGCAGGGCTCTCTGGAAACACCATATATTTT; J gene: TRBJ1-3; D gene: -; V gene: TRBV7-3; clone size: -
CDR3 protein: CASSTPTRSLHNEHFF; CDR3 DNA: TGTGCCAGCAGTACCCCTACTAGATCGCTTCACAATGAGCACTTCTTC; J gene: TRBJ2-1; D gene: -; V gene: TRBV6-2/TRBV6-3; clone size: -
CDR3 protein: CASSLGLAGNKNIQYF; CDR3 DNA: TGTGCCAGCAGCTTAGGGCTAGCGGGTAACAAAAACATTCAGTACTTC; J gene: TRBJ2-4; D gene: TRBD2; V gene: TRBV5-4; clone size: -
CDR3 protein: CASRPAQGYEQYF; CDR3 DNA: TGTGCCAGCAGACCAGCACAGGGGTACGAGCAGTACTTC; J gene: TRBJ2-7; D gene: TRBD1; V gene: TRBV28; clone size: few
CDR3 protein: CASSVATGNTEAFF; CDR3 DNA: TGCGCCAGCAGTGTTGCGACAGGGAACACTGAAGCTTTCTTT; J gene: TRBJ1-1; D gene: -; V gene: TRBV10-2; clone size: -
CDR3 protein: CASSHRDRGSRGYTF; CDR3 DNA: TGTGCCAGCAGCCACAGGGACAGGGGGTCTCGTGGCTACACCTTC; J gene: TRBJ1-2; D gene: TRBD1; V gene: TRBV3-1/TRBV3-2; clone size: -
CDR3 protein: CASSPQGSSYNEQFF; CDR3 DNA: TGCGCCAGCAGCCCCCAGGGGAGCTCCTACAATGAGCAGTTCTTC; J gene: TRBJ2-1; D gene: -; V gene: TRBV5-1; clone size: -
CDR3 protein: CASSMKTGGRDTQYF; CDR3 DNA: TGCGCCAGCAGCATGAAGACAGGGGGCCGAGATACGCAGTATTTT; J gene: TRBJ2-3; D gene: TRBD1; V gene: TRBV5-1; clone size: -
CDR3 protein: CATSRDRVQGYEQYF; CDR3 DNA: TGTGCCACCAGCAGAGATCGGGTACAGGGATACGAGCAGTACTTC; J gene: TRBJ2-7; D gene: -; V gene: TRBV15; clone size: once
CDR3 protein: CASRGTGGEYEQYF; CDR3 DNA: TGTGCCAGCAGGGGGACAGGGGGGGAATACGAGCAGTACTTC; J gene: TRBJ2-7; D gene: TRBD1; V gene: TRBV2; clone size: few
CDR3 protein: CASSVASGLSYEQYF; CDR3 DNA: TGTGCCAGCAGCGTAGCCAGCGGACTATCCTACGAGCAGTACTTC; J gene: TRBJ2-7; D gene: -; V gene: TRBV9; clone size: -
CDR3 protein: CAWSVGGVNYGYTF; CDR3 DNA: TGTGCCTGGAGTGTTGGAGGGGTCAACTATGGCTACACCTTC; J gene: TRBJ1-2; D gene: -; V gene: TRBV30; clone size: -
CDR3 protein: CASSLIRGHEAFF; CDR3 DNA: TGTGCCAGCAGCTTAATTAGGGGGCATGAAGCTTTCTTT; J gene: TRBJ1-1; D gene: TRBD1; V gene: TRBV11-2; clone size: -
CDR3 protein: CASSRSGGADEQYF; CDR3 DNA: TGCGCCAGCAGCCGATCAGGGGGCGCCGACGAGCAGTACTTC; J gene: TRBJ2-7; D gene: TRBD1; V gene: TRBV5-1; clone size: -
CDR3 protein: CASSSGQVGDEKLFF; CDR3 DNA: TGTGCCAGCAGTTCGGGACAGGTTGGTGATGAAAAACTGTTTTTT; J gene: TRBJ1-4; D gene: TRBD1; V gene: TRBV7-2; clone size: -
CDR3 protein: CASSETWRQMGFF; CDR3 DNA: TGTGCCAGCAGTGAAACTTGGAGACAGATGGGGTTCTTC; J gene: TRBJ2-1; D gene: -; V gene: TRBV6-1; clone size: -
CDR3 protein: CASSLPDRAEAGELFF; CDR3 DNA: TGTGCCAGCAGCCTACCGGACAGGGCGGAAGCCGGGGAGCTGTTTTTT; J gene: TRBJ2-2; D gene: TRBD1; V gene: TRBV3-1/TRBV3-2; clone size: -
CDR3 protein: CASSESKLFRGEQFF; CDR3 DNA: TGCGCCAGCAGTGAGTCTAAACTCTTTCGGGGGGAGCAGTTCTTC; J gene: TRBJ2-1; D gene: -; V gene: TRBV10-1; clone size: -
CDR3 protein: CARVGDTEAFF; CDR3 DNA: TGTGCCAGGGTCGGGGACACTGAAGCTTTCTTT; J gene: TRBJ1-1; D gene: -; V gene: TRBV2; clone size: -
CDR3 protein: CASSPGTGGANGYTF; CDR3 DNA: TGTGCCAGCAGCCCGGGGACAGGGGGCGCGAATGGCTACACCTTC; J gene: TRBJ1-2; D gene: TRBD1; V gene: TRBV7-9; clone size: -
CDR3 protein: CASSPGGTSNQPQHF; CDR3 DNA: TGTGCCAGCAGCCCAGGGGGCACTAGCAATCAGCCCCAGCATTTT; J gene: TRBJ1-5; D gene: TRBD1; V gene: TRBV11-2; clone size: -
CDR3 protein: CASSDPTGEGRKLFF; CDR3 DNA: TGTGCCAGCAGCGACCCGACAGGGGAGGGAAGGAAACTGTTTTTT; J gene: TRBJ1-4; D gene: TRBD1; V gene: TRBV5-6; clone size: -
CDR3 protein: CASSPAGQNTGELFF; CDR3 DNA: TGTGCCAGCAGCCCCGCTGGACAGAACACCGGGGAGCTGTTTTTT; J gene: TRBJ2-2; D gene: -; V gene: TRBV11-3; clone size: -
CDR3 protein: CASFGQGFYEQYF; CDR3 DNA: TGTGCCAGCTTCGGACAGGGGTTTTACGAGCAGTACTTC; J gene: TRBJ2-7; D gene: TRBD1; V gene: TRBV6-5; clone size: -
CDR3 protein: CAWSDRGNSPLHF; CDR3 DNA: TGTGCCTGGAGCGACAGGGGGAATTCACCCCTCCACTTT; J gene: TRBJ1-6; D gene: TRBD1; V gene: TRBV30; clone size: -
CDR3 protein: CASSLLASGITGELFF; CDR3 DNA: TGCGCCAGCAGCTTGTTGGCTAGCGGGATCACCGGGGAGCTGTTTTTT; J gene: TRBJ2-2; D gene: TRBD2; V gene: TRBV5-1; clone size: -
CDR3 protein: CASSLRQGRTGELFF; CDR3 DNA: TGTGCCAGCAGCCTACGGCAGGGAAGAACCGGGGAGCTGTTTTTT; J gene: TRBJ2-2; D gene: -; V gene: TRBV7-3; clone size: -
CDR3 protein: CASSLPTGLETQYF; CDR3 DNA: TGCGCCAGCAGTTTACCGACAGGGTTGGAGACCCAGTACTTC; J gene: TRBJ2-5; D gene: TRBD1; V gene: TRBV5-1; clone size: -
CDR3 protein: CASSLDGASNQPQHF; CDR3 DNA: TGTGCCAGCAGCTTAGATGGGGCTAGCAATCAGCCCCAGCATTTT; J gene: TRBJ1-5; D gene: -; V gene: TRBV7-9; clone size: -
CDR3 protein: CASSFATFGTGELFF; CDR3 DNA: TGTGCCAGCAGTTTTGCGACTTTTGGTACCGGGGAGCTGTTTTTT; J gene: TRBJ2-2; D gene: -; V gene: TRBV28; clone size: few
CDR3 protein: CASSPEIQETQYF; CDR3 DNA: TGTGCCAGCTCACCAGAGATACAAGAGACCCAGTACTTC; J gene: TRBJ2-5; D gene: -; V gene: TRBV18; clone size: few
CDR3 protein: CASSLGGSGGVGEKLFF; CDR3 DNA: TGCGCCAGCAGCTTGGGAGGATCAGGGGGCGTAGGGGAAAAACTGTTTTTT; J gene: TRBJ1-4; D gene: TRBD1; V gene: TRBV5-1; clone size: -
CDR3 protein: CSVGGMENTEAFF; CDR3 DNA: TGCAGCGTTGGAGGGATGGAAAACACTGAAGCTTTCTTT; J gene: TRBJ1-1; D gene: -; V gene: TRBV29-1; clone size: -
CDR3 protein: CASSQDPRGTYGYTF; CDR3 DNA: TGCGCCAGCAGCCAAGATCCCCGGGGTACGTATGGCTACACCTTC; J gene: TRBJ1-2; D gene: -; V gene: TRBV4-1; clone size: once
CDR3 protein: CASSQGARQGTLYGYTF; CDR3 DNA: TGTGCCAGCAGCCAAGGGGCTAGGCAGGGGACCCTCTATGGCTACACCTTC; J gene: TRBJ1-2; D gene: -; V gene: TRBV4-2; clone size: few
CDR3 protein: CASSQGQYYGYTF; CDR3 DNA: TGTGCCAGCAGCCAGGGACAGTACTATGGCTACACCTTC; J gene: TRBJ1-2; D gene: TRBD1; V gene: TRBV3-1/TRBV3-2; clone size: -
CDR3 protein: CASSLRLAGGGTDTQYF; CDR3 DNA: TGTGCCAGCAGCTTGAGACTAGCGGGAGGGGGCACAGATACGCAGTATTTT; J gene: TRBJ2-3; D gene: TRBD2; V gene: TRBV7-2; clone size: -
CDR3 protein: CASSPWDMGAPVYGYTF; CDR3 DNA: TGTGCCAGCAGTCCATGGGATATGGGAGCTCCGGTCTATGGCTACACCTTC; J gene: TRBJ1-2; D gene: -; V gene: TRBV7-9; clone size: -
CDR3 protein: CASSPPGTGKSNTEAFF; CDR3 DNA: TGTGCCAGCAGCCCCCCCGGGACAGGGAAGTCCAACACTGAAGCTTTCTTT; J gene: TRBJ1-1; D gene: TRBD1; V gene: TRBV5-5; clone size: -
CDR3 protein: CASSFYRGTRAGELFF; CDR3 DNA: TGCGCCAGCAGCTTCTACAGGGGTACAAGGGCCGGGGAGCTGTTTTTT; J gene: TRBJ2-2; D gene: TRBD1; V gene: TRBV5-1; clone size: -
CDR3 protein: CASSQGAFNEKLFF; CDR3 DNA: TGTGCCAGTAGTCAAGGGGCCTTTAATGAAAAACTGTTTTTT; J gene: TRBJ1-4; D gene: -; V gene: TRBV19; clone size: -
CDR3 protein: CASSSTLTHRVNTEAFF; CDR3 DNA: TGTGCCAGCAGCTCGACCCTCACGCACAGAGTGAACACTGAAGCTTTCTTT; J gene: TRBJ1-1; D gene: -; V gene: TRBV11-3; clone size: -
CDR3 protein: CASSLTGYSYEQYF; CDR3 DNA: TGCGCCAGCAGCCTAACAGGGTACTCCTACGAGCAGTACTTC; J gene: TRBJ2-7; D gene: -; V gene: TRBV5-1; clone size: -
CDR3 protein: CASSLGQGRPQHF; CDR3 DNA: TGCGCCAGCAGCTTGGGACAGGGGAGGCCCCAGCATTTT; J gene: TRBJ1-5; D gene: TRBD1; V gene: TRBV5-1; clone size: -
CDR3 protein: CASSEDRFQAPLYTF; CDR3 DNA: TGTGCCAGCAGTGAGGATCGGTTCCAGGCGCCCCTCTACACCTTC; J gene: TRBJ1-2; D gene: -; V gene: TRBV25-1; clone size: few
CDR3 protein: CASSQDGTGVQPQHF; CDR3 DNA: TGTGCCAGCAGCCAAGATGGGACAGGGGTTCAGCCCCAGCATTTT; J gene: TRBJ1-5; D gene: TRBD1; V gene: TRBV3-1/TRBV3-2; clone size: -
CDR3 protein: CASSPRLSYNEQFF; CDR3 DNA: TGTGCCAGCAGCCCGCGGTTATCCTACAATGAGCAGTTCTTC; J gene: TRBJ2-1; D gene: -; V gene: TRBV28; clone size: -
CDR3 protein: CASSYSLGNEKLFF; CDR3 DNA: TGTGCCAGCAGTTACTCACTCGGGAATGAAAAACTGTTTTTT; J gene: TRBJ1-4; D gene: -; V gene: TRBV6-5; clone size: -